This TCR beta chain was profiled in a study of control samples from healthy donors and cancer patients. Data came from immunoSEQ multiplex PCR; TCRdb stores just in-frame clones and leaves some out. The sample has around 94,000 clones, about nine tenths seen once; the top ten hold roughly 3.4%. After removal of 1 base from V and 4 bases from J, the junction contained 4 bases not matched to a gene. The CDR3 length is 15 residues. Germline CDR1 is KGHSH and CDR2 is LQKENI. This clonotype originated in a woman aged 18-29 years in good health. Sequences were obtained from blood. The rearrangement joins TRBV18 to TRBJ1-3; 7 bases match TRBD1. In DNA form, the CDR3 reads TGTGCCAGCTCACCACAGACAGGGAAGGGAAACACCATATATTTT. Translated, it gives CASSPQTGKGNTIYF.